The 13 T cell receptor beta chains presented below share a single source sample, sequenced in a study of Graves' ophthalmopathy and Graves' hyperthyroidism. From RNA, the CDR3 regions of TCR beta chains were amplified and sequenced. HTBI primers served in a first-round RT-PCR, which a second-round multiplex PCR followed. TCRdb itself ran the multiplex PCR reads through MiXCR, one entry per CDR3 protein. The sample lists about 500,000 distinct CDR3 sequences; approximately 15% were seen once. The source material was blood. These receptors were obtained from a woman in her 30s with Graves' ophthalmopathy.

This clonotype showed up many times. Mismatch with germline at one junction end may stem from a read error. The chain employs TRBV12-3 or TRBV12-4 and TRBJ1-2; D gene unclear. The CDR3 consists of 13 residues. The chain's CDR3 is CASSLEGSYGYTF. DNA for the CDR3: TGTGCCAGCAGCTTAGAAGGATCCTATGGCTACACCTTC.

V is TRBV6-1 and J is TRBJ1-1; the match to TRBD1 covers 10 bases. CDR3 length: 14 residues. V trimming: 10 bases; J trimming: 4 bases; junction bases outside the gene matches: 9. The germline gives CDR1 MNHNS, CDR2 SASEGT. In nucleotides, the CDR3 is TGTGCCAACGCTCGGGACAGGGGTGGCACTGAAGCTTTCTTT. Translating gives CANARDRGGTEAFF.

The V and J genes are TRBV6-1 and TRBJ1-6, with unresolved D. Trimming shortened V by 8 bases and J by 9 bases, and 8 bases separated the two germline ends. The V gene's germline CDR1 is MNHNS and CDR2 SASEGT. The CDR3 runs to 11 residues. The chain's CDR3 is CASSVSSPLHF. CDR3 DNA: TGTGCCAGCTCCGTTAGTTCACCCCTCCACTTT.

This clonotype was observed a handful of times. J is TRBJ2-2 and V is TRBV9; maybe TRBD1 (7 bases). The CDR3 extends over 17 amino acids. Deletions cut 3 bases from V and 2 bases from J, with 17 bases between. Germline values: CDR1 SGDLS, CDR2 YYNGEE. Written as DNA, the CDR3 is TGTGCCAGCAGCGCACCGCGGCAGGGGGGTAACACCGGGGAGCTGTTTTTT. Residues: CASSAPRQGGNTGELFF.

The chain carries TRBV3-1 and TRBJ1-1; no clear D. Trimming took 0 bases from V and 1 from J, leaving 18 bases between them. Germline values: CDR1 LGHDT, CDR2 YNNKEL (reference sequence). The CDR3 runs 18 residues. The CDR3 loop is CASSQDPILGNPNTEAFF. The CDR3 DNA is TGTGCCAGCAGCCAAGATCCTATCTTAGGGAACCCGAACACTGAAGCTTTCTTT.

This clonotype turned up a few times. The rearrangement joins TRBV18 to TRBJ1-1; D remains ambiguous. The V end lost 1 base, the J end lost 4 bases, and 16 bases lay between the germline ends. This CDR3 spans 16 amino acids. CDR1 and CDR2 (germline): KGHSH, LQKENI. CDR3 sequence reads: CASSPRGSVAFTEAFF. The DNA for the CDR3 is TGTGCCAGCTCACCACGAGGGTCCGTTGCCTTCACTGAAGCTTTCTTT.

This clonotype was detected a few times. The CDR3: CASSPPRGAGANVLTF. The CDR3, as DNA: TGTGCCAGCTCACCACCGAGGGGGGCTGGGGCCAACGTCCTGACTTTC. V usage is TRBV18 and J usage is TRBJ2-6; D tentatively fits TRBD1 or TRBD2 (6 bases each). This CDR3 region has 16 residues. Trimming removed 0 bases from V and 2 bases from J, with 8 bases in between. In germline, CDR1 is KGHSH, CDR2 LQKENI.

This clonotype has a count of ten or more. The chain links TRBV5-5 to TRBJ2-2, with D tentatively TRBD1 (5 bases). Germline V gene data show CDR1 as SGHKS and CDR2 as YYEKEE (reference sequence). The V gene lost 4 bases and the J gene lost 3 bases, with 13 bases spanning the gap. CDR3 size: 15 residues. This CDR3 is CASSVGWGDTGELFF. The CDR3, as DNA: TGTGCCAGCAGCGTGGGATGGGGCGACACCGGGGAGCTGTTTTTT. Full variable domain (remainder filled in from reference TRBV5-5 and TRBJ2-2): DAGVTQSPTHLIKTRGQQVTLRCSPISGHKSVSWYQQVLGQGPQFIFQYYEKEERGRGNFPDRFSARQFPNYSSELNVNALLLGDSALYLCASSVGWGDTGELFFGEGSRLTVL.

This clonotype was found many times. The chain has TRBV6-5 and TRBJ2-2; 9 bases are a match to TRBD2. V lost 1 base, J lost 5 bases, and 2 bases stayed unmatched. The CDR3 covers 15 residues. Germline CDR1 and CDR2: MNHEY and SVGAGI. The CDR3 DNA reads as TGTGCCAGCAGTTACTTGCGGGAGGGAACCGGGGAGCTGTTTTTT. Translated, it gives CASSYLREGTGELFF.

This clonotype was picked up many times. A read error may account for a junction end that differs from germline. This chain joins TRBV28 and TRBJ1-1; TRBD1 agrees at 8 bases. CDR1 and CDR2 from the germline V gene are MDHEN and SYDVKM. CDR3 size: 13 residues. CDR3 sequence reads: CASDRGHGTEASF. The CDR3 DNA follows: TGTGCCAGCGACAGGGGCCATGGCACTGAAGCTTCCTTT. Supplemented by reference TRBV28 and TRBJ1-1, the full variable domain reads DVKVTQSSRYLVKRTGEKVFLECVQDMDHENMFWYRQDPGLGLRLIYFSYDVKMKEKGDIPEGYSVSREKKERFSLILESASTNQTSMYLCASDRGHGTEASFGQGTRLTVV.

The gene calls are TRBV27 and TRBJ1-6; D gene ambiguous. This CDR3 comprises 15 residues. V lost 3 bases and J 10 bases, leaving 16 bases between the germline ends. Germline CDR1 and CDR2: MNHEY and SMNVEV (reference sequence). CDR3 in DNA: TGTGCCAGCAGTTTGGATGGCAGCGCAAGCTCACCCCTCCACTTT. Amino acid sequence: CASSLDGSASSPLHF.

With regard to this clonotype: A much larger clone lies a single base off, so this may be a read error. The chain has TRBV6-1 and TRBJ1-6; no clear D. The CDR3 length is 16 residues. Germline lookup yields CDR1 MNHNS and CDR2 SASEGT. This CDR3 is CASSPTLSSYNSHLHF. In nucleotides, the CDR3 is TGTGCCAGCAGCCCTACTCTGAGCTCCTATAATTCACACCTCCACTTT.

This clonotype has ten or more counts. The rearrangement uses TRBV12-3 or TRBV12-4 and TRBJ1-6; unclear D gene. The CDR3 covers 15 residues. Trimming pared 0 bases from V and 14 bases from J, leaving 17 bases between. This CDR3 is CASSLAGRPRWALHF. CDR3 sequence (DNA): TGTGCCAGCAGTTTAGCTGGCAGGCCTCGTTGGGCCCTCCACTTT.